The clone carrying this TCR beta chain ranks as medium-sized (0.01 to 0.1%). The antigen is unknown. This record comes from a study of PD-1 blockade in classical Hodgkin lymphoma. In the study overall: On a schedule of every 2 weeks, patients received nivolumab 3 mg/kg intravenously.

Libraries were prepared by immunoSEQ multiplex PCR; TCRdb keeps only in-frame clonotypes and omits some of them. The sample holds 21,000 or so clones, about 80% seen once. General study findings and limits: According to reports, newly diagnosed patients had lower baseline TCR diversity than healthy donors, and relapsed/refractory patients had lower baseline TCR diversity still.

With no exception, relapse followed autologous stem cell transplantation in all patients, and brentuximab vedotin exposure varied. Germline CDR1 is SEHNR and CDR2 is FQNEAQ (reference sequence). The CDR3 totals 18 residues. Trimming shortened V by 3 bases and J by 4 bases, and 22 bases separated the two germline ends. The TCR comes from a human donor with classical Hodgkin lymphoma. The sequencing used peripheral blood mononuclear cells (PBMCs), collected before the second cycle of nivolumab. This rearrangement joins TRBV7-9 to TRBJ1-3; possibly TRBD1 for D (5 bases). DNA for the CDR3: TGTGCCAGCAGCTTTGCATTGAGAGGGGAGTCTAGGGGAAACACCATATATTTT. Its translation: CASSFALRGESRGNTIYF. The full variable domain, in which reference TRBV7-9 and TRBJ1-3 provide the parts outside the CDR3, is DTGVSQNPRHKITKRGQNVTFRCDPISEHNRLYWYRQTLGQGPEFLTYFQNEAQLEKSRLLSDRFSAERPKGSFSTLEIQRTEQGDSAMYLCASSFALRGESRGNTIYFGEGSWLTVV.